The 18 T cell receptor beta chains listed next were all sequenced from one sample in a study of regulatory dendritic cells for organ transplantation. Repertoires were generated with immunoSEQ multiplex PCR, while TCRdb's copy carries only in-frame clones and drops some. The table records about 17,000 clones, approximately 80% of them present only once. CFSE-labeled sorted T cells met regulatory or mature dendritic cells for around five days. The antigens these receptors bind are not known. The sample taken for sequencing was memory CD4+ T cells from blood cultured with regulatory dendritic cells. Subset indicated: CD45RO+ memory T cells. The receptors stem from a human donor in good health.

In nucleotides, the CDR3 is TGTGCCAGCAGCCCCGACAGGAGGAATCAGCCCCAGCATTTT. The encoded protein is CASSPDRRNQPQHF. This sequence joins TRBV7-2 and TRBJ1-5; D perhaps matches TRBD1 (6 bases). The germline V gene has CDR1 SGHTA and CDR2 FQGNSA. The CDR3 sequence is 14 residues long. V was cut by 5 bases and J by 4 bases, with 12 bases left in between.

The chain links TRBV19 to TRBJ1-3, with D unresolved. The length of the CDR3 is 14 residues. Per the germline V gene, CDR1 is LNHDA and CDR2 is SQIVND (reference sequence). The V and J ends lost 3 bases and 0 bases respectively, with 6 bases between them. The CDR3 region has the DNA TGTGCCAGTAGTATTCCGGGCTCTGGAAACACCATATATTTT. The encoded protein is CASSIPGSGNTIYF.

The gene calls are TRBV19 and TRBJ1-2; 8 bases are a match to TRBD1. V trimming: 7 bases; J trimming: 0 bases; junction bases outside the gene matches: 13. In germline, CDR1 is LNHDA, CDR2 SQIVND (reference sequence). The CDR3 runs 17 residues. CDR3 bases: TGTGCCAGTACCCATTCCGGCGGGACAGGTTCTAACTATGGCTACACCTTC. It translates to CASTHSGGTGSNYGYTF. Looking up the rest from reference TRBV19 and TRBJ1-2 gives the full variable domain: DGGITQSPKYLFRKEGQNVTLSCEQNLNHDAMYWYRQDPGQGLRLIYYSQIVNDFQKGDIAEGYSVSREKKESFPLTVTSAQKNPTAFYLCASTHSGGTGSNYGYTFGSGTRLTVV.

In its sample, this clone was seen once. J is TRBJ2-7 and V is TRBV2; no definite D call. Germline CDR1 is SNHLY and CDR2 is FYNNEI. CDR3 length: 14 amino acids. V was cut by 7 bases and J by 3 bases, with 16 bases left in between. The CDR3 DNA reads TGTGCCAGCATATTTCAGGAATTGGGCTACGAGCAGTACTTC. It specifies CASIFQELGYEQYF.

The gene calls are TRBV2 and TRBJ1-1; D gene unclear. In germline, CDR1 is SNHLY, CDR2 FYNNEI. CDR3 size: 14 residues. Trimming took 3 bases from V and 4 from J, leaving 12 bases between them. The CDR3 spells CASSERVAGTEAFF. CDR3 nucleotide sequence: TGTGCCAGCAGTGAGAGGGTAGCTGGCACTGAAGCTTTCTTT.

This sequence joins TRBV7-2 and TRBJ2-7; D may be TRBD2 (6 bases). Germline V gives CDR1 SGHTA, CDR2 FQGNSA. V lost 5 bases to trimming and J lost 0 bases, with 14 bases between them. The CDR3 runs to 15 residues. The CDR3 loop reads CASSRRGGSSYEQYF. The DNA of the CDR3 is TGTGCCAGCAGCCGCCGGGGAGGCAGCTCCTACGAGCAGTACTTC.

The rearrangement uses TRBV28 and TRBJ2-3, with 9 bases that match TRBD1. V dropped 6 bases and J dropped 1; count of bases not matched to a gene: 5. The CDR3 runs to 15 residues. Germline CDR1 is MDHEN and CDR2 is SYDVKM. The chain's CDR3 is CASSPHRGRTDTQYF. DNA for the CDR3: TGTGCCAGCAGCCCCCACAGGGGGCGCACAGATACGCAGTATTTT.

This rearrangement joins TRBV6-5 to TRBJ2-1, with D tentatively TRBD1 or TRBD2 (6 bases each). Germline-derived CDR1 and CDR2 are MNHEY and SVGAGI. The ends were cut back, 6 bases at V and 1 base at J, with 13 bases in the middle. The CDR3 totals 15 residues. The CDR3 nucleotides are TGTGCCAGCAGCCACGAGGGGGGATCCTACAATGAGCAGTTCTTC. Protein product: CASSHEGGSYNEQFF.

CDR3 protein: CASSEWEGDTQYF. For the CDR3, the DNA is TGTGCCAGCAGCGAATGGGAAGGGGATACGCAGTATTTT. The V gene is TRBV7-3, the J gene TRBJ2-3; D is uncertain. From germline, CDR1 is SGHTA and CDR2 FQGTGA. There are 13 residues in the CDR3. The V gene lost 5 bases and the J gene lost 6 bases, with 12 bases spanning the gap.

The chain combines TRBV11-2 with TRBJ2-5; D assignment may be TRBD1 or TRBD2 (5 bases each). Germline CDR1 SGHAT, CDR2 FQNNGV. The CDR3 has 15 residues. V lost 1 base and J lost 0, with 9 bases in between. The CDR3 nucleotides are TGTGCCAGCAGCTTAGTCGGGGCGTACCAAGAGACCCAGTACTTC. As protein: CASSLVGAYQETQYF.

The rearrangement uses TRBV7-9 and TRBJ2-1, with TRBD2 matching 8 bases. The CDR3 extends over 16 amino acids. Per the germline V gene, CDR1 is SEHNR and CDR2 is FQNEAQ (reference sequence). V was clipped by 5 bases and J by 7 bases; unmatched bases: 13. The CDR3 region is CASSLPHLRGGNEQFF. In DNA, the CDR3 is TGTGCCAGCAGCCTACCCCATCTACGGGGGGGGAATGAGCAGTTCTTC.

The table lists this clone with a few counts. The chain is built from TRBV6-1 and TRBJ2-7; D is ambiguous. The V and J ends lost 2 bases and 0 bases respectively, with 11 bases between them. Germline-derived CDR1 and CDR2 are MNHNS and SASEGT. CDR3 length: 15 residues. Here the CDR3 reads CASSEHLMGSYEQYF. DNA of the CDR3: TGTGCCAGCAGTGAACATCTCATGGGCTCCTACGAGCAGTACTTC.

This chain links TRBV6-5 with TRBJ1-1; 7 nucleotides agree with TRBD1. CDR3 length equals 16 residues. Germline V gene lookup returns CDR1 MNHEY and CDR2 SVGAGI. V lost 3 bases and J lost 1; bases outside the gene matches: 8. The CDR3 DNA follows: TGTGCCAGCAGTTATCGAATGGACAGGCGGAACACTGAAGCTTTCTTT. It codes for CASSYRMDRRNTEAFF.

The gene calls are TRBV19 and TRBJ1-2; D may be TRBD1 (5 bases). Germline CDR1 and CDR2: LNHDA and SQIVND (reference sequence). The CDR3 has 16 residues. V lost 3 bases, J lost 2 bases, and 16 bases lay in between. CDR3: CASSMGTGGVNYGYTF. The CDR3 region has the DNA TGTGCCAGTAGTATGGGAACAGGAGGCGTGAACTATGGCTACACCTTC. The full variable domain, with the rest looked up from reference TRBV19 and TRBJ1-2, is DGGITQSPKYLFRKEGQNVTLSCEQNLNHDAMYWYRQDPGQGLRLIYYSQIVNDFQKGDIAEGYSVSREKKESFPLTVTSAQKNPTAFYLCASSMGTGGVNYGYTFGSGTRLTVV.

J is TRBJ2-7 and V is TRBV20-1; weak D call: TRBD2 (6 bases). The V end lost 6 bases, the J end lost 3 bases, and 9 bases lay between the germline ends. Germline CDR1 DFQATT, CDR2 SNEGSKA (reference sequence). The CDR3 contains 11 residues. For the CDR3, the DNA is TGCAGTGCCCCGCGGGACTACGAGCAGTACTTC. It specifies CSAPRDYEQYF.

This chain connects TRBV6-1 to TRBJ2-1, with D possibly matching TRBD2 (6 bases). This CDR3 is 16 amino acids long. Germline assignment: CDR1 MNHNS and CDR2 SASEGT. Trimming removed 0 bases from V and 2 bases from J, with 11 bases in between. CDR3 DNA: TGTGCCAGCAGTGAAGCGGGTGGCGGGGCCTACAATGAGCAGTTCTTC. Amino acids: CASSEAGGGAYNEQFF.

This chain uses TRBV13 with TRBJ1-2; 9 bases agree with TRBD1. In germline, CDR1 is PRHDT, CDR2 FYEKMQ (reference sequence). J gave up 1 base and V 3 bases, and 3 bases lay outside the gene matches. The CDR3 is 15 amino acids. The CDR3 sequence is CASSFRDRVNYGYTF. The CDR3 bases are TGTGCCAGCAGCTTCCGGGACAGGGTTAACTATGGCTACACCTTC. Full variable domain (rest looked up from reference TRBV13 and TRBJ1-2): AAGVIQSPRHLIKEKRETATLKCYPIPRHDTVYWYQQGPGQDPQFLISFYEKMQSDKGSIPDRFSAQQFSDYHSELNMSSLELGDSALYFCASSFRDRVNYGYTFGSGTRLTVV.

The chain combines TRBV27 with TRBJ1-1; D is undetermined. The CDR3 loop spans 14 amino acids. The ends were cut back, 6 bases at V and 2 bases at J, with 13 bases in the middle. CDR1 MNHEY and CDR2 SMNVEV come from the germline V gene (reference sequence). CDR3 DNA: TGTGCCAGCAGGAAGGCGACGGCCAACACTGAAGCTTTCTTT. As protein: CASRKATANTEAFF.